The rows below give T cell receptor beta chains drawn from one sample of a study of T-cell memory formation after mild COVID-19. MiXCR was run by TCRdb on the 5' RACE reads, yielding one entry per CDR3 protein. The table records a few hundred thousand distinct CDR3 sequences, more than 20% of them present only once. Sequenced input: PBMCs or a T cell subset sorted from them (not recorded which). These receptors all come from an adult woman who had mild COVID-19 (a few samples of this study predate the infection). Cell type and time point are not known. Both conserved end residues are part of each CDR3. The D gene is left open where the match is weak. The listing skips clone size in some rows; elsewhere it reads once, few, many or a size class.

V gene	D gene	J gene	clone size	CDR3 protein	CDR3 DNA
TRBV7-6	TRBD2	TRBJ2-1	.	CASSTGTSGRLGYNEQFF	TGTGCCAGCAGCACCGGGACTAGCGGGAGGCTCGGGTACAATGAGCAGTTCTTC
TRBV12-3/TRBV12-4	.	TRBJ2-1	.	CASSLWLSSYNEQFF	TGTGCCAGCAGTTTATGGCTCAGCTCCTACAATGAGCAGTTCTTC
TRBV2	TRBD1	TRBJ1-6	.	CASSDARTGRNSPLHF	TGTGCCAGCAGTGATGCAAGGACAGGGCGAAATTCACCCCTCCACTTT
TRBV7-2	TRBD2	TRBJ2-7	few	CASSGTSGGTYEQYF	TGTGCCAGCAGCGGGACTAGCGGGGGAACCTACGAGCAGTACTTC
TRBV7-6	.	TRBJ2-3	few	CASSPGGTGSTDTQYF	TGTGCCAGCAGCCCGGGGGGGACAGGGAGCACAGATACGCAGTATTTT
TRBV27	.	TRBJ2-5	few	CASSKRTAEETQYF	TGTGCCAGCAGCAAACGGACAGCCGAAGAGACCCAGTACTTC
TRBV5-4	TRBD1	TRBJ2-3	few	CAFNPRGDTQYF	TGTGCCTTCAATCCCAGGGGGGATACGCAGTATTTT
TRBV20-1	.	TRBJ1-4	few	CGRGVSGEKLFF	TGCGGTAGAGGCGTGAGTGGAGAAAAACTGTTTTTT
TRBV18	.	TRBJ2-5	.	CASSPFLGGEGGETQYF	TGTGCCAGCTCACCATTTCTTGGTGGAGAGGGCGGGGAGACCCAGTACTTC
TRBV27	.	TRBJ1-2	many	CASSSHLTGYGYTF	TGTGCCAGCAGTTCCCACTTAACAGGGTATGGCTACACCTTC
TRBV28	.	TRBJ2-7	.	CASTSGHTTYEQYF	TGTGCCAGCACCTCGGGACACACCACTTACGAGCAGTACTTC
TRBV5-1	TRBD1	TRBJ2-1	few	CASSSGQGDLREQFF	TGCGCCAGCAGCTCGGGACAGGGGGATCTGAGGGAGCAGTTCTTC
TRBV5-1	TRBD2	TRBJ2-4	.	CASQGLAGVGTKNIQYF	TGCGCCAGCCAAGGACTAGCGGGAGTCGGGACCAAAAACATTCAGTACTTC
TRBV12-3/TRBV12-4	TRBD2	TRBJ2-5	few	CASSSTSGSFQTQYF	TGTGCCAGCAGTTCGACTAGCGGGAGCTTTCAGACCCAGTACTTC
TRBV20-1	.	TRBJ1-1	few	CSASPGTEAFF	TGCAGTGCTAGTCCTGGCACTGAAGCTTTCTTT
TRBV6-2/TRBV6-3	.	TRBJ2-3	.	CASRKFTDTQYF	TGTGCCAGCAGGAAGTTCACAGATACGCAGTATTTT
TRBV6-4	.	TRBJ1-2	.	CASSDSRTALNYGYTF	TGTGCCAGCAGTGACTCGAGGACAGCCTTGAACTATGGCTACACCTTC
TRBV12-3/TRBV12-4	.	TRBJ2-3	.	CASRALKRGTDTQYF	TGTGCCAGCAGGGCCCTCAAGCGGGGCACAGATACGCAGTATTTT
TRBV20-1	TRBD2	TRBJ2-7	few	CSARGLAGDSYEQYF	TGCAGTGCTAGAGGACTAGCGGGGGACTCCTACGAGCAGTACTTC
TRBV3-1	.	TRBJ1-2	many	CASSQDRLGTIGYTF	TGTGCCAGCAGCCAAGATAGGCTCGGGACTATTGGCTACACCTTC
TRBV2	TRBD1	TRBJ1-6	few	CASRPEGAYSPLHF	TGTGCCAGCAGACCGGAGGGGGCTTACTCACCCCTCCACTTT
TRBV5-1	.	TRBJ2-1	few	CASSLRPTGNNEQFF	TGCGCCAGCAGCTTGCGCCCAACAGGGAACAATGAGCAGTTCTTC
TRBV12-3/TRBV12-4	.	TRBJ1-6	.	CASSFGTHSPLHF	TGTGCCAGCAGTTTTGGGACACATTCACCCCTCCACTTT
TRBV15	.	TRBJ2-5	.	CATSKRGQETQYF	TGTGCCACCAGCAAGAGGGGACAAGAGACCCAGTACTTC
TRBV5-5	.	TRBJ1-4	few	CASSFTGEATNEKLFF	TGTGCCAGCAGCTTCACAGGCGAAGCAACTAATGAAAAACTGTTTTTT
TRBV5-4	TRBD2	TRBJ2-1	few	CASSGGTSEIYNEQFF	TGTGCCAGCAGCGGGGGGACTAGCGAAATCTACAATGAGCAGTTCTTC
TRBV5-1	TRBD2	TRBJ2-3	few	CASSMTSGELDTQYF	TGCGCCAGCAGCATGACTAGCGGGGAACTAGATACGCAGTATTTT
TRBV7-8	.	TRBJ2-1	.	CASSRTGPSLVEQFF	TGTGCCAGCAGCCGGACTGGCCCAAGTTTGGTTGAGCAGTTCTTC
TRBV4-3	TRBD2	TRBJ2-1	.	CASSQDRGGVAHNEQFF	TGCGCCAGCAGCCAAGATCGGGGGGGAGTGGCGCACAATGAGCAGTTCTTC
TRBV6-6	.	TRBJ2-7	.	CASSPRGSWGAPSYEQYF	TGTGCCAGCAGCCCACGGGGGAGTTGGGGGGCTCCCTCCTACGAGCAGTACTTC
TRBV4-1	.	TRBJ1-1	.	CASSQGGREAFF	TGCGCCAGCAGCCAAGGGGGACGGGAGGCTTTCTTT
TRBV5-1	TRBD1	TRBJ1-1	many	CASSPGTGTEAFF	TGCGCCAGCAGCCCGGGGACAGGCACTGAAGCTTTCTTT
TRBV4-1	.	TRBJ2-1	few	CASSQEASSYNEQFF	TGCGCCAGCAGCCAAGAGGCTAGCTCCTACAATGAGCAGTTCTTC
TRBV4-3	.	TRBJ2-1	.	CASSPRAGQQFF	TGCGCCAGCAGCCCTCGGGCGGGACAGCAGTTCTTC
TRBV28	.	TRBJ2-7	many	CASSAPYEQYF	TGTGCCAGCAGTGCTCCCTACGAGCAGTACTTC
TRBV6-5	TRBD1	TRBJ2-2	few	CASSYGQGRAGELFF	TGTGCCAGCAGTTATGGACAGGGTAGAGCCGGGGAGCTGTTTTTT
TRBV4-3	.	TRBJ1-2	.	CASSQVRGYGAANYGYTF	TGCGCCAGCAGCCAAGTCAGGGGTTACGGGGCTGCTAACTATGGCTACACCTTC
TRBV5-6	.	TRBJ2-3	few	CASSGVSWDTQYF	TGTGCCAGCAGCGGAGTTTCATGGGATACGCAGTATTTT
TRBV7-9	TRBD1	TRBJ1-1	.	CASSKSDRDEAFF	TGTGCCAGCAGTAAGTCCGACAGGGATGAAGCTTTCTTT
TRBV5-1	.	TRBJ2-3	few	CASSPLGRQVDTQYF	TGCGCCAGCAGCCCATTGGGGAGACAAGTGGATACGCAGTATTTT
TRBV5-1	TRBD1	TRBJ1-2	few	CASSWDPGQGIYGYTF	TGCGCCAGCAGCTGGGACCCGGGACAGGGTATCTATGGCTACACCTTC
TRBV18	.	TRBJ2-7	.	CASSPRAYEQYF	TGTGCCAGCTCACCTCGGGCCTACGAGCAGTACTTC
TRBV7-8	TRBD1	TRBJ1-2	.	CASSLGRGHDGYTF	TGTGCCAGCAGCTTGGGCAGGGGGCATGATGGCTACACCTTC
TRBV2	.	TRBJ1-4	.	CASSEFKEEKLFF	TGTGCCAGCAGTGAATTTAAGGAGGAAAAACTGTTTTTT
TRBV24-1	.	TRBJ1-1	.	CATSDGKENTEAFF	TGTGCCACCAGTGATGGGAAGGAAAACACTGAAGCTTTCTTT
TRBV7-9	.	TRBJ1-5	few	CASSLGYQPQHF	TGTGCCAGCAGCTTGGGGTATCAGCCCCAGCATTTT
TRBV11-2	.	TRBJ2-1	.	CASTRDIYSYENEQFF	TGTGCCAGCACGAGGGATATTTACTCTTACGAAAATGAGCAGTTCTTC
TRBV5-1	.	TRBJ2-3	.	CASSSQKGASADTQYF	TGCGCCAGCAGCTCGCAAAAGGGGGCTAGCGCAGATACGCAGTATTTT
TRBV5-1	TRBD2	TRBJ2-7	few	CASKTTASGSNYEQYF	TGCGCCAGCAAAACGACAGCTAGCGGGAGTAATTACGAGCAGTACTTC
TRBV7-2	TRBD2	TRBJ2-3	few	CASSISGRDTQYF	TGTGCCAGCAGCATTAGCGGGAGGGATACGCAGTATTTT
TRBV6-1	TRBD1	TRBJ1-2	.	CASSERGAGGYGYTF	TGTGCCAGCAGTGAACGGGGTGCAGGGGGCTATGGCTACACCTTC
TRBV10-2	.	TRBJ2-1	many	CASRSRSSYNEQFF	TGCGCCAGCAGATCTAGGAGCTCCTACAATGAGCAGTTCTTC
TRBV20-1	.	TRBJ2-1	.	CSARDLGIYYNEQFF	TGCAGTGCTAGAGATTTGGGGATCTACTACAATGAGCAGTTCTTC
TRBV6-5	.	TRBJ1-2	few	CASRLGQKYGYTF	TGTGCCAGCAGACTTGGACAGAAATATGGCTACACCTTC